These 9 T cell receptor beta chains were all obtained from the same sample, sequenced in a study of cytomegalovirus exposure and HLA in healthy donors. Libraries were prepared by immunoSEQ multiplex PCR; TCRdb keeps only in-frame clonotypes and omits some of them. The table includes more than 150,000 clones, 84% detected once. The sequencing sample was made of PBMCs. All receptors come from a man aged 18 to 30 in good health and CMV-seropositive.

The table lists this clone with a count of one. The chain's CDR3 is CASSRPGQGDNEQFF. Written as DNA, the CDR3 is TGTGCCAGCAGCCGACCGGGACAGGGGGACAATGAGCAGTTCTTC. This chain joins TRBV7-3 and TRBJ2-1; 11 nucleotides match TRBD1. V shed 5 bases, J shed 5 bases, and the junction held 5 bases outside the gene matches. This CDR3 has 15 amino acids. Germline V CDR1 and CDR2: SGHTA, FQGTGA. The complete variable domain, with remaining parts taken from reference TRBV7-3 and TRBJ2-1, reads GAGVSQTPSNKVTEKGKYVELRCDPISGHTALYWYRQSLGQGPEFLIYFQGTGAADDSGLPNDRFFAVRPEGSVSTLKIQRTERGDSAVYLCASSRPGQGDNEQFFGPGTRLTVL.

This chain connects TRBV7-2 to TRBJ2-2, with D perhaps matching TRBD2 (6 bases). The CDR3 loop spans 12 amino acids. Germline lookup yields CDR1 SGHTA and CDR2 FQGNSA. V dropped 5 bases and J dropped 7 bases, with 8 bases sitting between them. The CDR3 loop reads CASSPGVGELFF. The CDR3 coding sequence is TGTGCCAGCAGCCCGGGGGTCGGGGAGCTGTTTTTT.

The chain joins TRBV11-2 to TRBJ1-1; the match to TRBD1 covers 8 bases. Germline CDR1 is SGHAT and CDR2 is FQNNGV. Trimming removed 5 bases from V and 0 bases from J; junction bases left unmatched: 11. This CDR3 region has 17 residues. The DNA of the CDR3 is TGTGCCAGCAGCCCAATCGGACAGGGAAGTATGAACACTGAAGCTTTCTTT. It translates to CASSPIGQGSMNTEAFF.

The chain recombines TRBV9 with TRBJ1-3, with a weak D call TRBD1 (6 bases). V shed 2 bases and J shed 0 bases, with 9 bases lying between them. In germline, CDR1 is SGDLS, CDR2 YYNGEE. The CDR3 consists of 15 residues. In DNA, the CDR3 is TGTGCCAGCAGCGTTACAGGGAGCTCTGGAAACACCATATATTTT. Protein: CASSVTGSSGNTIYF.

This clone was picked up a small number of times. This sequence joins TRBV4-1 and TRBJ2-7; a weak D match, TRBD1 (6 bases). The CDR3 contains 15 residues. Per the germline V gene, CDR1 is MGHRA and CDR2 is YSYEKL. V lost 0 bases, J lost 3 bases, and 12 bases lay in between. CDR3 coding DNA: TGCGCCAGCAGCCAAGATACCGCGGACAGCTACGAGCAGTACTTC. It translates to CASSQDTADSYEQYF.

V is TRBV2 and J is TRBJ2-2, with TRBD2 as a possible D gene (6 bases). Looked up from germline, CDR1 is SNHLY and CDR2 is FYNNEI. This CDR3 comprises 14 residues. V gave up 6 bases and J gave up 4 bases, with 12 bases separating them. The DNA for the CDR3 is TGTGCCAGCAGACGGAGGGTAGGCACCGGGGAGCTGTTTTTT. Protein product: CASRRRVGTGELFF.

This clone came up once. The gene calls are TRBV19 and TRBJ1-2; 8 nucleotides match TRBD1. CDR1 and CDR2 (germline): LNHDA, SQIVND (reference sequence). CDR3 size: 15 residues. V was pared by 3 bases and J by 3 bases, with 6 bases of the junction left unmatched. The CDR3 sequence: CASSIPGQVHYGYTF. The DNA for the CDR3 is TGTGCCAGTAGTATCCCGGGACAGGTCCACTATGGCTACACCTTC.

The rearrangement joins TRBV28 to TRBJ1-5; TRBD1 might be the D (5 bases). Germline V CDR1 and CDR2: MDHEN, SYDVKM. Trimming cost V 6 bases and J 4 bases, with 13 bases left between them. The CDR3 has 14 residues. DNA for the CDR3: TGTGCCAGCAGCCGACCGGGGGGGAATCAGCCCCAGCATTTT. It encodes CASSRPGGNQPQHF.

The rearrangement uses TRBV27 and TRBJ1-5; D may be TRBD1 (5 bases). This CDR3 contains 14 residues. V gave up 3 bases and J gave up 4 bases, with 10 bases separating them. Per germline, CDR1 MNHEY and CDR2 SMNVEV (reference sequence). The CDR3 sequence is CASSLSSGNQPQHF. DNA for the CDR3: TGTGCCAGCAGTTTGTCCTCAGGGAATCAGCCCCAGCATTTT.